A single sample is the source of the 3 T cell receptor beta chains below, sequenced in a study of chemoradiotherapy in HPV16-positive cancers (dated 2022 in TCRdb). Libraries were prepared through the immunoSEQ multiplex PCR assay. As stored in TCRdb, this immuneACCESS dataset retains in-frame rearrangements with V and J assigned. A fraction of the clones does not appear; measured against another copy, unresolved V genes explain less than half of the discrepancy, and the remainder lacks a known reason. The sample data list around 15,000 clones, and around 90% of these were observed just once. Jointly, the top ten make up 3.5% of the sample. The input for sequencing was blood, taken from a patient who underwent chemoradiotherapy. The origin of the receptors is a human donor with HPV-associated anogenital cancer.

The chain carries TRBV27 and TRBJ1-2; D call uncertain. The germline CDR1 and CDR2 sequences are MNHEY and SMNVEV (reference sequence). CDR3 length: 13 amino acids. Deletions cut 4 bases from V and 3 bases from J, with 9 bases between. The CDR3 DNA sequence: TGTGCCAGCAGTTCCAGGTGGGACTATGGCTACACCTTC. Its protein is CASSSRWDYGYTF.

Remarks on this clone: Other DNA sequences within the sample encode an identical CDR3. The chain employs TRBV6-5 and TRBJ2-7, with D uncertain. V lost 3 bases, J lost 0 bases, and 9 bases lay in between. The CDR3 length is 14 residues. Germline assignment: CDR1 MNHEY and CDR2 SVGAGI. As DNA, the CDR3 is TGTGCCAGCAGTTATAATTCAGGCTCCTACGAGCAGTACTTC. Its translation is CASSYNSGSYEQYF.

CDR3 sequence reads: CASRYQNAPNTEAFF. The CDR3 DNA sequence: TGCGCCAGCAGATACCAAAACGCGCCGAACACTGAAGCTTTCTTT. The chain is built from TRBV5-1 and TRBJ1-1; D remains unclear. The CDR3 is 15 residues long. V dropped 5 bases and J dropped 1 base, with 15 bases sitting between them. Germline loops: CDR1 SGHRS, CDR2 YFSETQ. Variable domain in full (rest from reference TRBV5-1 and TRBJ1-1): KAGVTQTPRYLIKTRGQQVTLSCSPISGHRSVSWYQQTPGQGLQFLFEYFSETQRNKGNFPGRFSGRQFSNSRSEMNVSTLELGDSALYLCASRYQNAPNTEAFFGQGTRLTVV.